This is a list of T cell receptor beta chains from one sample in a study of long-term antiretroviral therapy in people with HIV. Produced via immunoSEQ multiplex PCR; TCRdb's table is partial and in-frame only. The data contain about 25,000 clones, approximately 88% of them singletons. The sequenced sample was unsorted PBMCs, obtained 1.8 years before starting antiretroviral therapy. The receptors were sampled from a man aged 45-65 years with HIV. Both conserved end residues are part of each CDR3. D genes are given only for firm matches. Clone sizes are given selectively: once, few, many, or a class where the clone is expanded.

j_call: TRBJ2-7
d_call: NA
clone_size: NA
v_call: TRBV7-2
cdr3_nt: TGTGCCAGCAGCGCCAGGACAGCCTACGAGCAGTACTTC
cdr3_aa: CASSARTAYEQYF

j_call: TRBJ2-3
d_call: TRBD2
clone_size: NA
v_call: TRBV5-1
cdr3_nt: TGCGCCAGCAGCCCAGCGGGGGGCACAGATACGCAGTATTTT
cdr3_aa: CASSPAGGTDTQYF

j_call: TRBJ1-2
d_call: TRBD1
clone_size: NA
v_call: TRBV19
cdr3_nt: TGTGCCAGTAGTCCCAGGGACAGGGTCAGGAGATGGTATGGCTACACCTTC
cdr3_aa: CASSPRDRVRRWYGYTF

j_call: TRBJ1-5
d_call: NA
clone_size: once
v_call: TRBV9
cdr3_nt: TGTGCCAGCAGCGTAGACGGGGCATCGCCCCAGCATTTT
cdr3_aa: CASSVDGASPQHF

j_call: TRBJ2-5
d_call: NA
clone_size: once
v_call: TRBV28
cdr3_nt: TGTGCCAGCAGAACCCCGCGGAGGCAAGAGACCCAGTACTTC
cdr3_aa: CASRTPRRQETQYF

j_call: TRBJ1-2
d_call: NA
clone_size: once
v_call: TRBV6-1
cdr3_nt: TGTGCCAGCAAGGCGGGGGCCCAAAACTATGGCTACACCTTC
cdr3_aa: CASKAGAQNYGYTF

j_call: TRBJ2-7
d_call: TRBD2
clone_size: NA
v_call: TRBV13
cdr3_nt: TGTGCCAGCAGCTTCCGGGGGGGCTCGACTTACGAGCAGTACTTC
cdr3_aa: CASSFRGGSTYEQYF

j_call: TRBJ1-1
d_call: TRBD1
clone_size: NA
v_call: TRBV11-2
cdr3_nt: TGTGCCAGCAGCTGGACAGGGGGTGGCACTGAAGCTTTCTTT
cdr3_aa: CASSWTGGGTEAFF

j_call: TRBJ2-7
d_call: TRBD2
clone_size: NA
v_call: TRBV5-1
cdr3_nt: TGCGCCAGCAGCTCGGGACTAGCGCCGAGCTACGAGCAGTACTTC
cdr3_aa: CASSSGLAPSYEQYF

j_call: TRBJ1-4
d_call: NA
clone_size: NA
v_call: TRBV19
cdr3_nt: TGTGCCAGTAGTGGGTGGTCAACTAATGAAAAACTGTTTTTT
cdr3_aa: CASSGWSTNEKLFF

j_call: TRBJ2-7
d_call: TRBD1
clone_size: few
v_call: TRBV7-3
cdr3_nt: TGTGCCAGCAGCTTAAGGGGAAAACAGGGGGCAGGGGAGCAGTACTTC
cdr3_aa: CASSLRGKQGAGEQYF